Presented here are 7 T cell receptor beta chains from one specimen sequenced in a study of radiotherapy plus CTLA-4 blockade in lung cancer (dated by TCRdb to about 2018). Libraries were prepared through the immunoSEQ multiplex PCR assay. The table comes from immuneACCESS by way of TCRdb, which keeps in-frame sequences with V and J called. Part of the clones is missing from these tables; in studies checked, under half for an unresolved V gene and the rest for unknown reasons. Recorded for this sample are about 90,000 clones; around 83% of them occurred a single time. The top ten hold about 14% of the sample. The source material was peripheral blood, sampled from a patient treated with radiotherapy plus ipilimumab. The receptors were gathered from a human donor with non-small cell lung cancer that progressed on radiotherapy plus ipilimumab.

This clone appeared a single time. CDR3 bases: TGTGCCAGCAGCTTCGGGACAGGCTACACTGAAGCTTTCTTT. Translation gives CASSFGTGYTEAFF. This rearrangement joins TRBV7-9 to TRBJ1-1, with 8 bases fitting TRBD1. The CDR3 consists of 14 residues. Germline V gene data show CDR1 as SEHNR and CDR2 as FQNEAQ (reference sequence). After removal of 3 bases from V and 3 bases from J, the junction contained 3 bases not matched to a gene.

The J gene is TRBJ2-5, the V gene TRBV10-3; a weak D match, TRBD2 (5 bases). The V end lost 1 base, the J end lost 11 bases, and 14 bases lay between the germline ends. In germline, CDR1 is ENHRY, CDR2 SYGVKD. This CDR3 contains 13 residues. CDR3 residues: CAISEFGDWEQYF. The CDR3 DNA reads as TGTGCCATCAGTGAGTTTGGGGATTGGGAGCAGTACTTC.

This clone was observed once. The chain carries TRBV5-1 and TRBJ2-7; possible D gene TRBD2, 6 bases. Trimming took off 4 bases at V and 0 bases at J, with 20 bases between the two ends. CDR3 size: 17 residues. Per germline, CDR1 SGHRS and CDR2 YFSETQ. The CDR3 DNA is TGCGCCAGCAGCCCGGATGGGAGGTTTCCTGGCTCCTACGAGCAGTACTTC. As protein: CASSPDGRFPGSYEQYF.

This clone occurred once. The V call is TRBV2, the J call TRBJ2-1; the match to TRBD1 covers 8 bases. The CDR3 is 15 residues long. Germline-derived CDR1 and CDR2 are SNHLY and FYNNEI. V dropped 5 bases and J dropped 2; count of bases not matched to a gene: 5. CDR3: CASSFRDRTYNEQFF. CDR3 bases: TGTGCCAGCAGTTTCCGGGACAGGACCTACAATGAGCAGTTCTTC.

V gene TRBV19 combines with J gene TRBJ2-1, with TRBD2 matching 11 bases. The CDR3 has 15 residues. With V trimmed by 1 base and J by 7 bases, 3 bases remained unmatched. CDR1 and CDR2 (germline): LNHDA, SQIVND (reference sequence). CDR3 region: CASSIGLAGSNEQFF. The CDR3 DNA reads as TGTGCCAGTAGTATAGGACTAGCGGGGTCTAATGAGCAGTTCTTC.

The chain has TRBV7-2 and TRBJ1-5, with TRBD1 as a possible D gene (5 bases). V lost 5 bases and J 3 bases, leaving 11 bases between the germline ends. Germline V lookup: CDR1 SGHTA, CDR2 FQGNSA. This CDR3 spans 14 amino acids. The CDR3 protein is CASSPQGVNQPQHF. The CDR3 region has the DNA TGTGCCAGCAGCCCTCAGGGTGTCAATCAGCCCCAGCATTTT.

This clone was recorded a few times. The V call is TRBV5-6, the J call TRBJ1-1; TRBD1 might be the D (5 bases). Trimming pared 0 bases from V and 5 bases from J, leaving 14 bases between. CDR3 length: 15 residues. CDR1 is SGHDT, CDR2 YYEEEE, per germline. Here the CDR3 DNA reads TGTGCCAGCAGCTTGGTGGCAGGGATCTTTACTGAAGCTTTCTTT. This codes for CASSLVAGIFTEAFF.